This passage covers 8 T cell receptor beta chains from one sample sequenced in a study of post-analysis software for immune sequencing data. Findings of the study overall: Patients carried roughly five TRBV segments more frequently than controls did, and TRBV5-6, TRBV5-1 and TRBV20-1 were among them.

The antigens for these receptors are not known. Tagging with unique molecular identifiers was a feature of the TCR beta cDNA libraries. TCRdb itself ran the PCR reads through MiXCR, one entry per CDR3 protein. The data show hundreds of thousands of distinct CDR3 sequences, 30% seen once. Source material: blood. These receptor sequences come from a girl aged 5-17 years with multiple sclerosis.

This chain uses TRBV12-3 or TRBV12-4 with TRBJ2-3, with 7 bases aligning to TRBD2. Trimming took 3 bases from V and 3 from J; bases not matched to a gene: 6. This CDR3 has 15 amino acids. The CDR3 region is CASSFGVAGTDTQYF. DNA for the CDR3: TGTGCCAGCAGTTTTGGGGTAGCGGGTACAGATACGCAGTATTTT.

For this clonotype: The junction shows a germline mismatch at one end, possibly a read error. The gene calls are TRBV3-1 and TRBJ2-3, with D unresolved. The CDR3 covers 12 residues. CDR1 is LGHDT and CDR2 is YNNKEL in the germline V gene (reference sequence). The CDR3 nucleotides read TGTGCCAGCAACCAAGATCTGGATACGCAGTATTTT. It specifies CASNQDLDTQYF.

The rearrangement joins TRBV20-1 to TRBJ1-5; a weak D match, TRBD1 (6 bases). The V end was cut by 3 bases, the J end by 2 bases, with 11 bases between. CDR1 is DFQATT and CDR2 is SNEGSKA in the germline V gene (reference sequence). The CDR3 length is 14 residues. The CDR3 region has the DNA TGCAGTGCTAGCGGGGGGGCTGGCAATCAGCCCCAGCATTTT. Translation gives CSASGGAGNQPQHF.

This chain joins TRBV5-4 and TRBJ1-1; 8 nucleotides align to TRBD1. The V gene's germline CDR1 is SGHNT and CDR2 YYREEE (reference sequence). V was pared by 4 bases and J by 2 bases, with 7 bases of the junction left unmatched. CDR3 length: 15 residues. As DNA, the CDR3 is TGTGCCAGCAGCCCGAGACAGGGGACTAACACTGAAGCTTTCTTT. Translated: CASSPRQGTNTEAFF.

The table lists this clonotype with a few counts. The chain joins TRBV10-3 to TRBJ2-5; 13 nucleotides agree with TRBD2. The CDR3 length is 15 residues. V dropped 4 bases and J dropped 5; count of bases not matched to a gene: 4. Germline-derived CDR1 and CDR2 are ENHRY and SYGVKD. The CDR3 bases are TGTGCCATCAGTGGAGGACTAGCGGGAGTTGAGACCCAGTACTTC. The encoded protein is CAISGGLAGVETQYF.

This chain connects TRBV4-2 to TRBJ2-1; 11 bases align to TRBD2. Germline CDR1 and CDR2: LGHNA and YNFKEQ. V lost 1 base and J lost 8; bases outside the gene matches: 7. The CDR3 has 16 amino acids. CDR3 coding DNA: TGTGCCAGCAGCCAAGGAGGTAGCGGGGGGGCCCATGAGCAGTTCTTC. Its translation is CASSQGGSGGAHEQFF.

This clonotype was seen a handful of times. The V call is TRBV27, the J call TRBJ1-4; 9 nucleotides agree with TRBD1. This CDR3 comprises 13 residues. The germline V gene encodes CDR1 MNHEY and CDR2 SMNVEV (reference sequence). V lost 4 bases, J lost 10 bases, and 4 bases stayed unmatched. The CDR3 region is CASSSDRGGKLFF. For the CDR3, the DNA is TGTGCCAGCAGTTCGGACAGGGGAGGAAAACTGTTTTTT.

The J gene is TRBJ1-2, the V gene TRBV14; no definite D call. V was pared by 6 bases and J by 2 bases, with 10 bases between. The germline V gene has CDR1 SGHDN and CDR2 FVKESK. This CDR3 is 13 amino acids long. The CDR3 DNA sequence: TGTGCCAGCAGTCCTGACATAAACTATGGCTACACCTTC. Amino acids: CASSPDINYGYTF.